Listed below are T cell receptor beta chains from one sample, sequenced in a study of CD8+ T cells in alopecia areata. The assay was immunoSEQ multiplex PCR, and TCRdb's table has in-frame clones only and misses some. The table records 150,000 to 200,000 clones, less than 70% of them present only once. Here the sequenced sample was CD4+ T cells sorted from blood, taken at week 24, from a patient treated with tofacitinib. Every receptor here comes from a human donor with alopecia areata. CDR3s leave out the opening cysteine and the closing phenylalanine or tryptophan. The D gene is left open where the match is weak. Only part of the rows carry a size: once, few, many, or a class if the clone is expanded.

v_gene,j_gene,abundance,d_gene,CDR3aa
TRBV10-3,TRBJ1-5,-,TRBD1,ASNPQGAGNQPQH
TRBV7-9,TRBJ2-7,-,TRBD2,ASSLGYKGGNSYEQY
TRBV11-2,TRBJ1-1,-,-,ASSLVVEATEAF
TRBV19,TRBJ1-5,once,-,ASSTLDRGNQPQH
TRBV6-1,TRBJ2-7,-,-,ASSALSSYEQY
TRBV6-5,TRBJ2-7,few,TRBD2,ASKTIHDQRGEQY
TRBV30,TRBJ1-1,-,-,AWAETVYTEAF
TRBV6-1,TRBJ2-2,-,TRBD1,ASSVLAGGRTGELF
TRBV6-1,TRBJ1-2,few,-,ASSEALDST
TRBV29-1,TRBJ1-5,-,-,SVEYVGTQH
TRBV29-1,TRBJ2-3,-,TRBD1,SVEGQGFTDTQY
TRBV7-7,TRBJ2-2,few,-,ASSLVAYGPRNGELF
TRBV29-1,TRBJ1-1,-,-,SVEDGRAGTEAF
TRBV2,TRBJ1-1,-,-,ASQAQGRNTEAF
TRBV2,TRBJ1-1,-,TRBD1,ASSQGQGIEAF
TRBV7-2,TRBJ2-3,-,TRBD2,ASRRTSGVTDTQY
TRBV5-1,TRBJ2-3,-,-,ASSLDGTPSTDTQY
TRBV7-3,TRBJ2-6,once,-,ASSPYSRANVLT
TRBV30,TRBJ2-5,-,-,AWSTTGLTKETQY
TRBV11-2,TRBJ2-7,-,TRBD2,ASSLNLAGPPYEQY
TRBV2,TRBJ1-2,-,-,ASSRDSYGYT
TRBV30,TRBJ2-3,few,-,AWSFDRGVQKY
TRBV11-2,TRBJ1-2,-,-,ASSDSRGGYGYT
TRBV15,TRBJ1-2,-,TRBD1,ATSSGTESYGYT
TRBV18,TRBJ2-5,few,-,ASSPGETQY
TRBV23-1,TRBJ1-2,-,-,ASSQSFRQGHYGYT
TRBV29-1,TRBJ2-3,-,TRBD2,SVEDLASGGDTQY
TRBV5-1,TRBJ1-4,-,TRBD1,ASSRDSRRAEKLF